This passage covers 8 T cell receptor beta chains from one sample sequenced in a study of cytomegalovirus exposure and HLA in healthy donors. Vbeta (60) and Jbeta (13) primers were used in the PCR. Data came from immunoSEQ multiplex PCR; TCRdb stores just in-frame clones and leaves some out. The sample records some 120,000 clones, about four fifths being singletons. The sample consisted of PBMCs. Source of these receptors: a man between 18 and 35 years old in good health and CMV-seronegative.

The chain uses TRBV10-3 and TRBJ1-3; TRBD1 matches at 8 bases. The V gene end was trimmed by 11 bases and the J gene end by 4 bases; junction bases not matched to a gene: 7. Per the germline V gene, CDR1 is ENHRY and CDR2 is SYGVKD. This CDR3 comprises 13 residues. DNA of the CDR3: TGTGCCGTTACGACAGGGGCGGGAAACACCATATATTTT. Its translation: CAVTTGAGNTIYF.

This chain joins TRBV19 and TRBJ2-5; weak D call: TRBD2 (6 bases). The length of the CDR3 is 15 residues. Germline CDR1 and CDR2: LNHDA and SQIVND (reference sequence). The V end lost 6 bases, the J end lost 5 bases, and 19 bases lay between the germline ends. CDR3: CASSPLGLLRETQYF. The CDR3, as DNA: TGTGCCAGTAGCCCTTTGGGACTGTTACGTGAGACCCAGTACTTC. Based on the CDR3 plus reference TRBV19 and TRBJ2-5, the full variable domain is DGGITQSPKYLFRKEGQNVTLSCEQNLNHDAMYWYRQDPGQGLRLIYYSQIVNDFQKGDIAEGYSVSREKKESFPLTVTSAQKNPTAFYLCASSPLGLLRETQYFGPGTRLLVL.

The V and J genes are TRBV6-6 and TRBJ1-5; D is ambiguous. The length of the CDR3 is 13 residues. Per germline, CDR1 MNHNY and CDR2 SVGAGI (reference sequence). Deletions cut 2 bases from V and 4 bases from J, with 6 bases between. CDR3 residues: CASSYGRNQPQHF. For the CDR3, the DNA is TGTGCCAGCAGTTACGGGAGAAATCAGCCCCAGCATTTT.

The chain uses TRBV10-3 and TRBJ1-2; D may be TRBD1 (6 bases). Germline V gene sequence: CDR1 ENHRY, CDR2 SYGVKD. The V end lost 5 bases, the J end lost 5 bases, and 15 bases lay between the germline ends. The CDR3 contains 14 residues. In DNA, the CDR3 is TGTGCCATCAGTCCCGGACAGACAACGTATGGCTACACCTTC. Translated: CAISPGQTTYGYTF.

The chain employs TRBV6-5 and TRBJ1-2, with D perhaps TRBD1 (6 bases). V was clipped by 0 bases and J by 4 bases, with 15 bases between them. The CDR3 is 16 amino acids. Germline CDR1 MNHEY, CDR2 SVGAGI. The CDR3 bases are TGTGCCAGCAGTTACTCGGGGACCTCAGGGGTCTATGGCTACACCTTC. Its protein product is CASSYSGTSGVYGYTF.

In DNA form, the CDR3 reads TGTGCCAGCAGTGAAGGCCGGGACAGAAGCAATTCACCCCTCCACTTT. This gives the protein CASSEGRDRSNSPLHF. The rearrangement links TRBV6-1 to TRBJ1-6, with 7 bases matching TRBD1. This CDR3 is built from 16 residues. The germline gives CDR1 MNHNS, CDR2 SASEGT. The J segment lost 7 bases and the V segment lost 1 base, leaving 7 bases of the junction unmatched.

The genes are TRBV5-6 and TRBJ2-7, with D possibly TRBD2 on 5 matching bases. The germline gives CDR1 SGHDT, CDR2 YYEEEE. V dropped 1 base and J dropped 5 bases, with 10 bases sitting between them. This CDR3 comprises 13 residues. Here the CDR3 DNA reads TGTGCCAGCAGCTTGCCTCTCGGGGACGAGCAGTACTTC. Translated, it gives CASSLPLGDEQYF.

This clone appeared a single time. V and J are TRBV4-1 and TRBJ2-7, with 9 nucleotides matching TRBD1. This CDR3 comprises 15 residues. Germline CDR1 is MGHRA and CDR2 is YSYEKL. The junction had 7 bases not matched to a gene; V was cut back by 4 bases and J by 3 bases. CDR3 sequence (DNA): TGCGCCAGCAGCCGCGTGGGACAGGGAGTCTACGAGCAGTACTTC. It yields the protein CASSRVGQGVYEQYF.